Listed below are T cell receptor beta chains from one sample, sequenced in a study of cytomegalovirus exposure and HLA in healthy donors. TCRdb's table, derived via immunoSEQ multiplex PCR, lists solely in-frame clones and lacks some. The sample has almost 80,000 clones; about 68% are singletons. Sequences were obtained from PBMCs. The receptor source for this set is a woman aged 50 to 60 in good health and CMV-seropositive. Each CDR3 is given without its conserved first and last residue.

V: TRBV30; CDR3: ATGGSNEQF
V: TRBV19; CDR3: ASSLGGQGGSQPQH
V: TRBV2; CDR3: ASIPLTSGGLNEQF
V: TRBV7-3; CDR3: ASSVGTSRDTQY
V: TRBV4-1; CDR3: ASSQEESFVEGGEKLF
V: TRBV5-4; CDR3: ASSLDRGANYGYT
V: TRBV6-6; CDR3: ASRNTGGTNEKLF
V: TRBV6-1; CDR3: ASSVTGGREKLF
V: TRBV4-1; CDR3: ASSPRRLIPAQY
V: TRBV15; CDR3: ATRGTSGEAGELF
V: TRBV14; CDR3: ASSRGLINTIY
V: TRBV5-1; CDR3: ASSTWTGAGNTIY
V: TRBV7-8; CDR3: ASSPLGGGMNTEAF
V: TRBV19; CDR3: ASTPGNPDEKLF
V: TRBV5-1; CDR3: ASRRDSNQPQH
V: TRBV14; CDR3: ASSLDRRPNSPLH
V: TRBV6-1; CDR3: AIGQGWIGYT
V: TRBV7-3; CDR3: ASSTSGGFTDTQY
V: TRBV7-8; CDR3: ASSFRLAGGDTQY
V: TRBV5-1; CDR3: ASSLPQDRDTEAF
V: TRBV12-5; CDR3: ASGAGTAYGYT
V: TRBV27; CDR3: ASSLSGSKETQY
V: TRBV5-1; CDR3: ASSSRPPGEETQY
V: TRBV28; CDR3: ASSLRNYGYT
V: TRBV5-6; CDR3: ASSLTEYGYT
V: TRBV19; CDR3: ASSISRRGSPLH
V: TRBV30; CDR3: AWSREVGEAF
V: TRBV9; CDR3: ASSTQPGLAYTQY
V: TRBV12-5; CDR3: ASGLQTGNTQY
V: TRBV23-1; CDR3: ASSQSGGGHQPQH
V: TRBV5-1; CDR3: ASSLGGTGGNQPQH
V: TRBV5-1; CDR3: ASSSGLAGGETQY
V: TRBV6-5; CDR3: ASSRDRAASEKLF
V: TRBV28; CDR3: ASKKGDRARPSTDTQY
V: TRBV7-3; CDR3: ASSLEYDQPQH
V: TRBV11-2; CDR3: ASVVDSRNPISPLH
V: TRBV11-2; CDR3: ASSLGAGASNQPQH
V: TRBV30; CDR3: AWSAPTGEKVETQY
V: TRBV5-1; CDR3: ASSLSGTGVDTQY
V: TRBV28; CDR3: ASRGTSGVVNEQF
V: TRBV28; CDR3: ASSPPRGGNQPQH
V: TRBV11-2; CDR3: ASSLGQNTEAF
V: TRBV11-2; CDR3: ASSWAGTESTDTQY
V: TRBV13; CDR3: ASRWGRDRGDYEQY
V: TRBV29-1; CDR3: SATGGNSGNTIY
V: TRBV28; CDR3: ASSGQGEGQPQH
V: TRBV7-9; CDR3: ASSPGQGRHNEQF
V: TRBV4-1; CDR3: ASSQDNTFTEAF
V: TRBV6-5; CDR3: ASSYDGGAADTQY
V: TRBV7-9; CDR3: ASSLGGLNTEAF
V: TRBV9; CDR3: ASSRTSSYNSPLH
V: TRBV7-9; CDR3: SSSMITGVSYNSPLH
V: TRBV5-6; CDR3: ASSFLQMNTGELF
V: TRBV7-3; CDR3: ASSWGQGAYEQY
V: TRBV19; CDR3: ASSITDPSNYGYT
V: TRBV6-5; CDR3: ASSLGSEDTQY
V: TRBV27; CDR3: ASKPPGANSPLH